A selection of T cell receptor beta chains follows, all from one sample in a study of T-cell memory formation after mild COVID-19. TCRdb ran MiXCR on the 5' RACE reads and lists one entry per CDR3 protein. Of some 64,000 distinct CDR3 sequences listed, 9% to 9.5% were seen once; the top ten hold 1.1%. What was sequenced was PBMCs or a T cell subset sorted from them (not recorded which). Receptors originate from a man aged 18 to 29 who had mild COVID-19 (a few samples of this study predate the infection). Cell type and time point are not known. Each CDR3 is given with its conserved first and last residue. D genes are given only for firm matches. Some rows have no size entry. The others give once, few or many, or a class for an expanded clone.

.	TRBJ1-2	.	TRBV20-1	CSARGGRSAGYGYTF	TGCAGTGCTAGAGGCGGCAGGTCCGCGGGCTATGGCTACACCTTC
.	TRBJ2-7	.	TRBV20-1	CSARVPGTYEQYF	TGCAGTGCTAGAGTCCCCGGCACCTACGAGCAGTACTTC
.	TRBJ1-3	.	TRBV7-9	CASSSQGNTIYF	TGTGCCAGCAGCTCACAAGGAAACACCATATATTTT
many	TRBJ2-5	.	TRBV15	CATSRGKEETQYF	TGTGCCACCAGTCGTGGGAAGGAAGAGACCCAGTACTTC
few	TRBJ2-5	.	TRBV5-4	CASSLWQGETQYF	TGTGCCAGCAGCTTGTGGCAGGGAGAGACCCAGTACTTC
many	TRBJ1-3	.	TRBV20-1	CSARAPSSGNTIYF	TGCAGTGCTAGAGCCCCTAGCTCTGGAAACACCATATATTTT
.	TRBJ2-2	.	TRBV11-3	CASRGNTGELFF	TGTGCCAGCAGGGGGAACACCGGGGAGCTGTTTTTT
.	TRBJ1-1	TRBD1	TRBV7-6	CASSSGQGTFRRTEAFF	TGTGCCAGCAGCTCCGGACAGGGTACCTTTCGGAGGACTGAAGCTTTCTTT
.	TRBJ1-4	.	TRBV5-1	CASSLGGTGEEKLFF	TGCGCCAGCAGCTTGGGAGGGACGGGAGAGGAAAAACTGTTTTTT
many	TRBJ2-7	.	TRBV7-2	CASSLERADEQYF	TGTGCCAGCAGCTTAGAGAGGGCAGACGAGCAGTACTTC
.	TRBJ2-4	.	TRBV6-6	CASSYPAIAKNIQYF	TGTGCCAGCAGTTACCCCGCTATAGCCAAAAACATTCAGTACTTC
many	TRBJ2-5	.	TRBV7-2	CASSSMPDGGTQYF	TGTGCCAGCAGCTCAATGCCGGACGGGGGGACCCAGTACTTC
few	TRBJ2-5	TRBD2	TRBV5-1	CASSFGSTSYETQYF	TGCGCCAGCAGCTTTGGCTCGACTAGCTATGAGACCCAGTACTTC
few	TRBJ1-2	TRBD1	TRBV4-3	CASSQVQGDPYGYTF	TGCGCCAGCAGCCAAGTACAGGGGGACCCTTATGGCTACACCTTC
.	TRBJ1-4	.	TRBV5-1	CASSLQGLGGEKLFF	TGCGCCAGCAGCTTGCAGGGACTTGGGGGTGAAAAACTGTTTTTT
.	TRBJ1-2	.	TRBV11-2	CATVTGTYGYTF	TGTGCCACCGTAACCGGGACCTATGGCTACACCTTC
few	TRBJ2-1	.	TRBV2	CASSVRGSYNEQFF	TGTGCCAGCAGTGTCAGGGGATCCTACAATGAGCAGTTCTTC
.	TRBJ2-5	TRBD2	TRBV20-1	CSARDTSGGRETQYF	TGCAGTGCTAGAGATACTAGCGGGGGGAGGGAGACCCAGTACTTC
few	TRBJ1-2	.	TRBV6-5	CASRNYRVSLGYTF	TGTGCCAGCCGTAACTATCGGGTTTCGCTCGGCTACACCTTC
few	TRBJ2-5	.	TRBV6-5	CASSYGKSNEETQYF	TGTGCCAGCAGTTACGGGAAATCAAATGAAGAGACCCAGTACTTC
many	TRBJ1-4	TRBD1	TRBV18	CASSPLADRRNEKLFF	TGTGCCAGCTCACCACTGGCGGACAGGCGTAATGAAAAACTGTTTTTT
many	TRBJ1-5	.	TRBV6-2/TRBV6-3	CASSYPGSSQHF	TGTGCCAGCAGTTACCCAGGGTCATCCCAGCATTTT
.	TRBJ2-7	.	TRBV6-5	CASSYSAASSYEQYF	TGTGCCAGCAGTTACTCGGCGGCGAGCTCCTACGAGCAGTACTTC
many	TRBJ2-5	.	TRBV5-1	CASSPGAGAWETQYF	TGCGCCAGCAGCCCGGGGGCAGGGGCTTGGGAGACCCAGTACTTC
.	TRBJ2-2	.	TRBV5-4	CASSADYSTGELFF	TGTGCCAGCAGCGCGGACTATTCCACCGGGGAGCTGTTTTTT
.	TRBJ1-6	.	TRBV10-3	CAISLGDGNSPLHF	TGTGCCATCTCCCTTGGCGATGGGAATTCACCCCTCCACTTT
few	TRBJ2-7	.	TRBV6-1	CASTIRAPYEQYF	TGTGCCAGCACCATCCGGGCTCCCTACGAGCAGTACTTC
.	TRBJ1-1	.	TRBV7-9	CASSPDRSTEAFF	TGTGCCAGCAGCCCGGACAGAAGCACTGAAGCTTTCTTT
few	TRBJ2-5	TRBD2	TRBV7-2	CASSLVAMASGGETQYF	TGTGCCAGCAGCTTAGTTGCTATGGCTAGCGGGGGTGAGACCCAGTACTTC
few	TRBJ1-3	.	TRBV9	CASSVATSGNTIYF	TGTGCCAGCAGCGTAGCGACCTCTGGAAACACCATATATTTT
.	TRBJ2-1	.	TRBV7-2	CASSSPPPSSYNEQFF	TGTGCCAGCAGCTCACCGCCCCCAAGCTCCTACAATGAGCAGTTCTTC
many	TRBJ2-3	.	TRBV29-1	CSVGQDRADTQYF	TGCAGCGTTGGACAAGACCGAGCAGATACGCAGTATTTT
.	TRBJ1-5	.	TRBV5-5	CASSLEWGQPQHF	TGTGCCAGCAGCTTGGAGTGGGGGCAGCCCCAGCATTTT
many	TRBJ2-2	TRBD1	TRBV20-1	CSARIPGQESTGELFF	TGCAGTGCTAGGATACCGGGACAGGAATCCACCGGGGAGCTGTTTTTT
.	TRBJ2-3	TRBD2	TRBV9	CASSTLSGGTDTQYF	TGTGCCAGCAGCACCCTTAGCGGGGGCACAGATACGCAGTATTTT
.	TRBJ1-6	TRBD1	TRBV12-3/TRBV12-4	CASSRQGITLHF	TGTGCCAGCAGTCGACAGGGAATCACCCTCCACTTT
few	TRBJ2-1	.	TRBV20-1	CSAMGGFPLDREQFF	TGCAGTGCTATGGGAGGCTTCCCGTTGGATAGGGAGCAGTTCTTC
many	TRBJ2-3	.	TRBV5-1	CASSSGSPTDTQYF	TGCGCCAGCAGCTCGGGTTCGCCCACTGATACGCAGTATTTT
.	TRBJ2-5	TRBD1	TRBV6-5	CASSYPDRDGETQYF	TGTGCCAGCAGTTACCCAGACAGGGATGGGGAGACCCAGTACTTC
few	TRBJ2-3	TRBD1	TRBV20-1	CSAPGTGTSDTQYF	TGCAGTGCTCCCGGGACAGGGACCTCAGATACGCAGTATTTT
.	TRBJ2-3	.	TRBV12-5	CASGFTGTDTQYF	TGTGCTAGTGGTTTTACAGGCACAGATACGCAGTATTTT
few	TRBJ1-2	.	TRBV6-2/TRBV6-3	CASNPPPGRRNYGYTF	TGTGCCAGCAACCCCCCTCCGGGACGGCGAAACTATGGCTACACCTTC
.	TRBJ2-1	.	TRBV5-5	CASRSRAYNEQFF	TGTGCCAGCAGGAGCCGGGCATACAATGAGCAGTTCTTC
many	TRBJ1-1	.	TRBV9	CASSVVAGTTEAFF	TGTGCCAGCAGCGTAGTGGCAGGGACCACTGAAGCTTTCTTT
few	TRBJ2-3	.	TRBV29-1	CSVEFGAATDTQYF	TGCAGCGTTGAATTCGGGGCCGCCACAGATACGCAGTATTTT
few	TRBJ2-2	.	TRBV4-2	CASSQDTERGKGELFF	TGTGCCAGCAGCCAAGATACGGAAAGGGGTAAAGGGGAGCTGTTTTTT
many	TRBJ2-7	.	TRBV3-1	CASSQAQGVYEQYF	TGTGCCAGCAGCCAAGCACAGGGTGTCTACGAGCAGTACTTC
many	TRBJ2-1	TRBD2	TRBV11-2	CASSLLAGTSRNEQFF	TGTGCCAGCAGCCTTCTCGCCGGGACTAGCCGCAATGAGCAGTTCTTC
many	TRBJ2-7	.	TRBV18	CASSTDSYEQYF	TGTGCCAGCTCAACGGACAGTTACGAGCAGTACTTC
many	TRBJ2-2	.	TRBV5-4	CASSVPAGELFF	TGTGCCAGCAGCGTACCAGCCGGGGAGCTGTTTTTT
.	TRBJ1-1	.	TRBV12-3/TRBV12-4	CASSYRVMNTEAFF	TGTGCCAGCAGTTACAGGGTCATGAACACTGAAGCTTTCTTT
few	TRBJ1-5	TRBD1	TRBV7-2	CASSPSRDRVSQPQHF	TGTGCCAGCAGCCCCTCTAGGGACAGGGTGTCTCAGCCCCAGCATTTT
few	TRBJ1-5	.	TRBV6-6	CASSYGRFQPQHF	TGTGCCAGCAGTTACGGTAGATTTCAGCCCCAGCATTTT
many	TRBJ2-1	TRBD2	TRBV9	CASSVGRGVHNEQFF	TGTGCCAGCAGCGTAGGACGGGGGGTCCACAATGAGCAGTTCTTC
few	TRBJ2-3	.	TRBV23-1	CATPWQGNVETQYF	TGCGCCACCCCGTGGCAGGGTAATGTAGAAACGCAGTATTTT
.	TRBJ2-5	.	TRBV3-1	CASSHDIRETQYF	TGTGCCAGCAGCCACGACATCCGAGAGACCCAGTACTTC
.	TRBJ1-1	.	TRBV18	CASFPLGMGTEAFF	TGTGCCAGCTTCCCCCTCGGGATGGGGACTGAAGCTTTCTTT
many	TRBJ2-4	.	TRBV12-3/TRBV12-4	CASSLSQGRGDIQYF	TGTGCCAGCAGTTTAAGTCAGGGGCGAGGAGACATTCAGTACTTC
.	TRBJ2-7	.	TRBV5-1	CASSSQGGGYEQYF	TGCGCCAGCAGCTCACAGGGGGGAGGGTACGAGCAGTACTTC